Following are 28 T cell receptor beta chains from one sample sequenced in a study of blood T cell repertoires in COVID-19. Some clones are missing from TCRdb's copy, which holds only in-frame ones; the method was immunoSEQ multiplex PCR. Among fewer than 130,000 clones, around 82% were seen once, and the ten largest hold 16%. The sample taken for sequencing was peripheral blood. The receptors derive from a woman aged 55-70 years with acute or convalescent COVID-19.

The gene calls are TRBV4-3 and TRBJ1-4, with D maybe TRBD1 (5 bases). CDR3 length: 15 amino acids. Germline V CDR1 and CDR2: LGHNA, YSLEER. Trimming took 0 bases from V and 9 from J, leaving 14 bases between them. The CDR3: CASSQEAGKGKKLFF. CDR3 DNA sequence: TGCGCCAGCAGCCAAGAGGCAGGGAAAGGGAAAAAACTGTTTTTT.

The rearrangement uses TRBV24-1 and TRBJ1-2; D perhaps matches TRBD1 (6 bases). CDR3 length: 13 residues. Per the germline V gene, CDR1 is KGHDR and CDR2 is SFDVKD. The V end was cut by 3 bases, the J end by 4 bases, with 8 bases between. For the CDR3, the DNA is TGTGCCACCAGTGATCGGACAGTCTATGGCTACACCTTC. Translated: CATSDRTVYGYTF.

The chain uses TRBV7-2 and TRBJ1-6; 10 nucleotides align to TRBD1. The CDR3 loop spans 15 amino acids. V lost 4 bases, J lost 9 bases, and 6 bases stayed unmatched. Germline V lookup: CDR1 SGHTA, CDR2 FQGNSA. The DNA of the CDR3 is TGTGCCAGCAGCTGGGGACAGGGGCAGGTTTCACCCCTCCACTTT. It yields the protein CASSWGQGQVSPLHF.

This chain links TRBV28 with TRBJ2-1, with TRBD2 as a possible D gene (6 bases). The CDR3 runs 14 residues. Germline V gives CDR1 MDHEN, CDR2 SYDVKM. V was clipped by 7 bases and J by 4 bases, with 14 bases between them. As DNA, the CDR3 is TGTGCCAGCACAGGAGGGAGCCTTTACAATGAGCAGTTCTTC. Encoded protein: CASTGGSLYNEQFF. The whole variable domain, remainder taken from reference TRBV28 and TRBJ2-1, is DVKVTQSSRYLVKRTGEKVFLECVQDMDHENMFWYRQDPGLGLRLIYFSYDVKMKEKGDIPEGYSVSREKKERFSLILESASTNQTSMYLCASTGGSLYNEQFFGPGTRLTVL.

The CDR3 bases are TGTGCCAGCAGCTTAGCGGAGGTAGCGGGGGGCTCCTACGAGCAGTACTTC. Amino acid sequence: CASSLAEVAGGSYEQYF. The chain uses TRBV7-2 and TRBJ2-7, with TRBD2 identical over 10 bases. Trimming at V came to 0 bases and at J to 0 bases, leaving 5 bases not matched to a gene. CDR3 size: 17 residues. The germline CDR1 and CDR2 sequences are SGHTA and FQGNSA.

This clone was seen at least ten times. The chain uses TRBV24-1 and TRBJ2-1; 12 bases map to TRBD2. J was trimmed by 7 bases and V by 3 bases; bases with no gene match: 3. The germline V gene has CDR1 KGHDR and CDR2 SFDVKD. CDR3 length: 15 amino acids. CDR3 residues: CATSDPSGGGNEQFF. The CDR3, as DNA: TGTGCCACCAGTGATCCTAGCGGGGGGGGTAATGAGCAGTTCTTC.

The chain has TRBV5-6 and TRBJ1-2, with TRBD1 identical over 10 bases. CDR3 length: 15 residues. Unmatched junction bases numbered 10, after V lost 4 bases and J lost 7 bases. The germline V gene encodes CDR1 SGHDT and CDR2 YYEEEE. CDR3 DNA sequence: TGTGCCAGCAGCAGCAGACAGGGGGCGGAGGGTGGCTACACCTTC. Protein product: CASSSRQGAEGGYTF. The full variable domain, with the rest looked up from reference TRBV5-6 and TRBJ1-2, is DAGVTQSPTHLIKTRGQQVTLRCSPKSGHDTVSWYQQALGQGPQFIFQYYEEEERQRGNFPDRFSGHQFPNYSSELNVNALLLGDSALYLCASSSRQGAEGGYTFGSGTRLTVV.

The chain employs TRBV27 and TRBJ1-5, with 7 positions matching TRBD1. V was pared by 4 bases and J by 4 bases, with 13 bases of the junction left unmatched. From germline, CDR1 is MNHEY and CDR2 SMNVEV (reference sequence). The CDR3 is 17 residues long. For the CDR3, the DNA is TGTGCCAGCAGTTCCCTCGGGGACAGATGGAGGAATCAGCCCCAGCATTTT. Amino acid sequence: CASSSLGDRWRNQPQHF.

This chain connects TRBV10-3 to TRBJ2-7, with 10 bases lining up with TRBD1. The length of the CDR3 is 15 residues. Germline CDR1 ENHRY, CDR2 SYGVKD. V was clipped by 7 bases and J by 6 bases; unmatched bases: 12. The CDR3 loop reads CAIMRIGDRGGEQYF. DNA of the CDR3: TGTGCCATCATGCGGATTGGGGACAGGGGCGGCGAGCAGTACTTC.

The V gene is TRBV27, the J gene TRBJ2-4; 10 bases match TRBD1. J lost 1 base, V lost 5 bases, and 8 bases had no gene match. This CDR3 has 17 amino acids. The germline V gene has CDR1 MNHEY and CDR2 SMNVEV (reference sequence). The CDR3: CASSPGTGVGAKNIQYF. As DNA, the CDR3 is TGTGCCAGCAGTCCCGGGACAGGGGTCGGGGCCAAAAACATTCAGTACTTC.

V and J are TRBV7-3 and TRBJ2-7; TRBD2 aligns across 7 bases. Unmatched junction bases numbered 10, after V lost 1 base and J lost 4 bases. Germline CDR1 reads SGHTA; CDR2 reads FQGTGA. The CDR3 length is 16 residues. CDR3 coding DNA: TGTGCCAGCAGCTTAAATTGCCATCTAGCGGTATACGAGCAGTACTTC. It codes for CASSLNCHLAVYEQYF.

The CDR3 nucleotides are TGTGCCAGTAGCTCCGGGCCCCGGGGAGAGACCCAGTACTTC. It codes for CASSSGPRGETQYF. The gene calls are TRBV19 and TRBJ2-5, with a tentative D call TRBD2 (5 bases). The CDR3 has 14 amino acids. Germline V lookup: CDR1 LNHDA, CDR2 SQIVND (reference sequence). V was cut by 6 bases and J by 4 bases, with 15 bases left in between.

This clone was seen repeatedly, ten times or more. V gene TRBV6-2 or TRBV6-3 combines with J gene TRBJ1-5; 8 bases are shared with TRBD1. The CDR3 totals 15 residues. V lost 6 bases, J lost 3 bases, and 7 bases stayed unmatched. Germline-derived CDR1 and CDR2 are MNHEY and SVGEGT. CDR3 DNA: TGTGCCAGCAGACCTGGACAGGGATACAATCAGCCCCAGCATTTT. This codes for CASRPGQGYNQPQHF.

This chain connects TRBV7-9 to TRBJ1-2, with D perhaps matching TRBD1 (6 bases). This CDR3 spans 16 amino acids. Germline V gives CDR1 SEHNR, CDR2 FQNEAQ (reference sequence). Trimming left V 1 base short and J 8 bases short, with 20 bases between. CDR3 sequence (DNA): TGTGCCAGCAGCTTAGACGGGAACAGGGCCCTGGGGGGCTACACCTTC. Translated: CASSLDGNRALGGYTF.

As regards this clone: At one boundary the junction diverges from the germline segment, which might be a read error. The chain has TRBV7-7 and TRBJ2-3; 9 bases map to TRBD2. Germline V gene data show CDR1 as SSHAT and CDR2 as FNYEAQ (reference sequence). This CDR3 comprises 15 residues. The CDR3 DNA is TGTGCTAGCAGCTTAGGGCTAGCGGGGCCAGATACGCAGTATTTT. Amino acid sequence: CASSLGLAGPDTQYF.

V usage is TRBV6-2 or TRBV6-3 and J usage is TRBJ1-5, with 7 bases that match TRBD1. CDR1 and CDR2 from the germline V gene are MNHEY and SVGEGT. V dropped 5 bases and J dropped 0; count of bases not matched to a gene: 13. CDR3 length equals 18 residues. The CDR3 loop reads CASSLTDRDLYSNQPQHF. The DNA of the CDR3 is TGTGCCAGCAGTCTCACCGACAGGGACCTCTATAGCAATCAGCCCCAGCATTTT.

This clone is a singleton in its sample. The chain combines TRBV7-9 with TRBJ1-1; no definite D call. From germline, CDR1 is SEHNR and CDR2 FQNEAQ (reference sequence). Deletions cut 4 bases from V and 0 bases from J, with 12 bases between. The CDR3 covers 15 residues. The CDR3 spells CASSSGLGMNTEAFF. The CDR3 DNA reads as TGTGCCAGCAGCTCAGGACTCGGGATGAACACTGAAGCTTTCTTT. Complete variable domain (other parts from reference TRBV7-9 and TRBJ1-1): DTGVSQNPRHKITKRGQNVTFRCDPISEHNRLYWYRQTLGQGPEFLTYFQNEAQLEKSRLLSDRFSAERPKGSFSTLEIQRTEQGDSAMYLCASSSGLGMNTEAFFGQGTRLTVV.

This clone is a singleton in its sample. The chain couples TRBV11-2 to TRBJ2-2; 9 nucleotides agree with TRBD1. The CDR3 is 16 amino acids. Trimming cost V 3 bases and J 5 bases; bases outside gene matches: 7. Germline CDR1 reads SGHAT; CDR2 reads FQNNGV. CDR3 region: CASSLETGGGTGELFF. The CDR3, as DNA: TGTGCCAGCAGCTTGGAAACAGGGGGCGGAACCGGGGAGCTGTTTTTT.

The rearrangement uses TRBV11-1 and TRBJ2-3, with 8 bases fitting TRBD2. The CDR3 covers 15 residues. With V trimmed by 1 base and J by 5 bases, 5 bases remained unmatched. CDR1 and CDR2 from the germline V gene are SGHAT and FQDESV (reference sequence). CDR3 amino acids: CASSLDGGAIDTQYF. The CDR3 coding sequence is TGTGCCAGCAGCTTAGACGGGGGGGCGATAGATACGCAGTATTTT.

The genes are TRBV5-1 and TRBJ2-1; possible D gene TRBD1, 6 bases. With 0 bases removed from V and 2 bases from J, the gap between germline ends came to 6 bases. Looked up from germline, CDR1 is SGHRS and CDR2 is YFSETQ. The CDR3 length is 14 residues. In nucleotides, the CDR3 is TGCGCCAGCAGCTTGGAGGGGGCCTACAATGAGCAGTTCTTC. It codes for CASSLEGAYNEQFF.

The chain is built from TRBV30 and TRBJ1-5, with D perhaps TRBD1 (5 bases). The V gene lost 3 bases and the J gene lost 6 bases, with 12 bases spanning the gap. CDR1 GTSNPN and CDR2 SVGIG come from the germline V gene (reference sequence). The CDR3 loop spans 13 amino acids. The CDR3 loop reads CAWSDQGSQPQHF. The CDR3 DNA is TGTGCCTGGAGCGATCAGGGATCTCAGCCCCAGCATTTT.

This clone came up many times. This chain joins TRBV5-1 and TRBJ1-2, with a weak D call TRBD1 (6 bases). Germline V gives CDR1 SGHRS, CDR2 YFSETQ. Trimming removed 2 bases from V and 5 bases from J, with 16 bases in between. The CDR3 totals 15 residues. The CDR3 sequence is CASSLGGPVWYGYTF. The CDR3 DNA reads as TGCGCCAGCAGCTTAGGGGGTCCCGTGTGGTATGGCTACACCTTC.

V and J are TRBV6-6 and TRBJ1-2; D perhaps matches TRBD1 (6 bases). This CDR3 comprises 16 residues. V was pared by 4 bases and J by 4 bases, with 19 bases between. Germline V gene data show CDR1 as MNHNY and CDR2 as SVGAGI (reference sequence). The CDR3 here is CASSLGNPGHSYGYTF. CDR3 coding DNA: TGTGCCAGCAGTTTAGGTAATCCGGGACACTCCTATGGCTACACCTTC.

The chain has TRBV7-3 and TRBJ2-5; TRBD2 agrees at 10 bases. The germline CDR1 and CDR2 sequences are SGHTA and FQGTGA. The CDR3 totals 15 residues. V lost 6 bases and J lost 4; bases outside the gene matches: 8. The CDR3 sequence: CASSTAGGLGETQYF. The CDR3 DNA is TGTGCCAGCAGTACAGCGGGGGGGCTCGGAGAGACCCAGTACTTC.

The gene calls are TRBV7-2 and TRBJ2-5, with 10 positions matching TRBD1. The CDR3 runs to 14 residues. Per the germline V gene, CDR1 is SGHTA and CDR2 is FQGNSA. The V segment lost 1 base and the J segment 5 bases; nucleotides outside the gene matches: 1. CDR3 nucleotides: TGTGCCAGCAGCTTAGGGACAGGGGGTGAGACCCAGTACTTC. Protein: CASSLGTGGETQYF.

The chain is built from TRBV6-2 or TRBV6-3 and TRBJ1-1; no firm D call. Germline CDR1 MNHEY, CDR2 SVGEGT. The V gene lost 5 bases and the J gene lost 1 base, with 8 bases spanning the gap. This CDR3 has 13 residues. CDR3 residues: CASSPQPNTEAFF. The CDR3 nucleotides are TGTGCCAGCAGTCCACAACCGAACACTGAAGCTTTCTTT.

This chain uses TRBV27 with TRBJ1-2; 8 bases are a match to TRBD1. The germline gives CDR1 MNHEY, CDR2 SMNVEV (reference sequence). V lost 9 bases and J lost 0; bases outside the gene matches: 3. This CDR3 contains 13 residues. As DNA, the CDR3 is TGTGCCAGAGGGACAGGAACTAACTATGGCTACACCTTC. It encodes CARGTGTNYGYTF.

The chain couples TRBV4-3 to TRBJ2-3; the match to TRBD2 covers 9 bases. Trimming took 0 bases from V and 9 from J; bases not matched to a gene: 7. CDR1 and CDR2 (germline): LGHNA, YSLEER. This CDR3 spans 15 amino acids. CDR3 nucleotides: TGCGCCAGCAGCCAAGAGAGTAGCGGGGGAGCCACGCAGTATTTT. This sequence encodes CASSQESSGGATQYF.